These 31 T cell receptor beta chains were sequenced from one sample in a study of blood T cell repertoires in COVID-19. This table comes from immunoSEQ multiplex PCR, and its TCRdb copy is limited to in-frame clones, with some not included. Of about 260,000 clones listed, about 85% were seen once; the top ten hold 10% to 15%. Sequences were obtained from peripheral blood. All receptors derive from a human donor in a cohort sampled during active COVID-19.

The chain recombines TRBV7-2 with TRBJ2-2; 8 bases align to TRBD2. The CDR3 is 14 amino acids. Germline CDR1 and CDR2: SGHTA and FQGNSA. V lost 9 bases and J lost 5; bases outside the gene matches: 8. This CDR3 reads CASSLAGSTGELFF. The CDR3 region has the DNA TGTGCCAGTTCGTTAGCGGGAAGTACCGGGGAGCTGTTTTTT.

The chain is built from TRBV5-1 and TRBJ1-1; 7 bases agree with TRBD1. The CDR3 totals 14 residues. Trimming took 4 bases from V and 1 from J; bases not matched to a gene: 4. Per germline, CDR1 SGHRS and CDR2 YFSETQ. The CDR3 bases are TGCGCCAGCAGCCAGAACAGGGGGAACACTGAAGCTTTCTTT. This translates into CASSQNRGNTEAFF.

The chain has TRBV7-6 and TRBJ2-1; 11 nucleotides line up with TRBD1. Germline V lookup: CDR1 SGHVS, CDR2 FNYEAQ. The ends lost 5 bases at V and 8 bases at J; junction bases unmatched: 8. The CDR3 contains 15 residues. CDR3 sequence: CASSQGTGGGDEQFF. CDR3 DNA: TGTGCCAGCAGCCAAGGGACAGGGGGAGGGGATGAGCAGTTCTTC.

The CDR3 region is CASSQSAVTDTQYF. CDR3 sequence (DNA): TGTGCCAGCAGCCAATCGGCAGTCACAGATACGCAGTATTTT. This chain joins TRBV16 and TRBJ2-3, with unresolved D. The germline gives CDR1 KGHSY, CDR2 FQNENV. Deletions cut 0 bases from V and 2 bases from J, with 6 bases between. There are 14 residues in the CDR3.

A remark on this clone: Other DNA sequences of this sample code for an identical CDR3. The chain uses TRBV18 and TRBJ1-5; D gene unclear. With 6 bases removed from V and 2 bases from J, the gap between germline ends came to 11 bases. Per germline, CDR1 KGHSH and CDR2 LQKENI. The CDR3 runs 14 residues. CDR3 nucleotides: TGTGCCAGCTCCCCGGGGAGGGGCAATCAGCCCCAGCATTTT. Protein sequence: CASSPGRGNQPQHF.

The chain couples TRBV14 to TRBJ1-1; 7 bases match TRBD1. This CDR3 is built from 16 residues. V was pared by 4 bases and J by 1 base, with 9 bases of the junction left unmatched. Per germline, CDR1 SGHDN and CDR2 FVKESK. CDR3: CASSRDSQLTNTEAFF. The CDR3, as DNA: TGTGCCAGCAGCCGGGACAGCCAACTTACGAACACTGAAGCTTTCTTT. The whole variable domain, remainder taken from reference TRBV14 and TRBJ1-1, is EAGVTQFPSHSVIEKGQTVTLRCDPISGHDNLYWYRRVMGKEIKFLLHFVKESKQDESGMPNNRFLAERTGGTYSTLKVQPAELEDSGVYFCASSRDSQLTNTEAFFGQGTRLTVV.

The V call is TRBV5-3, the J call TRBJ2-7; 14 bases fit TRBD2. TRBV5-3 is assigned to the ORF class and has an uncertain function. Trimming cost V 4 bases and J 3 bases; bases outside gene matches: 3. The length of the CDR3 is 15 residues. The CDR3 sequence is CARSMGTSGSYEQYF. CDR3 nucleotide sequence: TGTGCCAGAAGCATGGGGACTAGCGGGAGCTACGAGCAGTACTTC.

The chain combines TRBV6-5 with TRBJ1-4; D unclear. The CDR3 covers 15 residues. Germline CDR1 is MNHEY and CDR2 is SVGAGI. V dropped 6 bases and J dropped 5 bases, with 16 bases sitting between them. The CDR3 spells CASSATPKQNEKLFF. As DNA, the CDR3 is TGTGCCAGCAGCGCCACTCCCAAACAGAATGAAAAACTGTTTTTT.

The rearrangement joins TRBV2 to TRBJ1-5; possible D gene TRBD1, 6 bases. The germline CDR1 and CDR2 sequences are SNHLY and FYNNEI. CDR3 length: 17 amino acids. The V end was cut by 11 bases, the J end by 0 bases, with 23 bases between. In DNA form, the CDR3 reads TGTGCCGGCTTGACAGGTCCACATCGATATAGCAATCAGCCCCAGCATTTT. Translation: CAGLTGPHRYSNQPQHF. The whole variable domain, remainder taken from reference TRBV2 and TRBJ1-5, is EPEVTQTPSHQVTQMGQEVILRCVPISNHLYFYWYRQILGQKVEFLVSFYNNEISEKSEIFDDQFSVERPDGSNFTLKIRSTKLEDSAMYFCAGLTGPHRYSNQPQHFGDGTRLSIL.

V usage is TRBV6-6 and J usage is TRBJ1-1; weak D call: TRBD1 (5 bases). V lost 9 bases and J 0 bases, leaving 11 bases between the germline ends. CDR3 length: 13 residues. Germline-derived CDR1 and CDR2 are MNHNY and SVGAGI (reference sequence). DNA for the CDR3: TGTGCCAGTAGAAGGGGCCTGAACACTGAAGCTTTCTTT. This codes for CASRRGLNTEAFF.

The V call is TRBV3-1 (or the pseudogene TRBV3-2), the J call TRBJ2-1; no clear D gene. Per the germline V gene, CDR1 is LGHDT and CDR2 is YNNKEL (reference sequence). CDR3 length: 17 amino acids. V lost 1 base and J lost 0, with 13 bases in between. Here the CDR3 reads CASSQGQDFSSYNEQFF. Written as DNA, the CDR3 is TGTGCCAGCAGCCAAGGTCAAGACTTTAGCTCCTACAATGAGCAGTTCTTC.

V and J are TRBV12-5 and TRBJ2-7; 9 positions match TRBD2. V was pared by 0 bases and J by 4 bases, with 4 bases of the junction left unmatched. The CDR3 spans 15 residues. Looked up from germline, CDR1 is LGHNT and CDR2 is FRNRAP. The CDR3 reads CASGLVISGSYEQYF. The CDR3 DNA reads as TGTGCTAGTGGTTTGGTCATTAGCGGGAGTTACGAGCAGTACTTC. Drawing the rest from reference TRBV12-5 and TRBJ2-7, the complete variable domain is DARVTQTPRHKVTEMGQEVTMRCQPILGHNTVFWYRQTMMQGLELLAYFRNRAPLDDSGMPKDRFSAEMPDATLATLKIQPSEPRDSAVYFCASGLVISGSYEQYFGPGTRLTVT.

The rearrangement joins TRBV5-1 to TRBJ2-6, with D unresolved. With 4 bases removed from V and 0 bases from J, the gap between germline ends came to 14 bases. Germline values: CDR1 SGHRS, CDR2 YFSETQ. The length of the CDR3 is 17 residues. CDR3 sequence: CASSPDAVFSGANVLTF. Written as DNA, the CDR3 is TGCGCCAGCAGCCCGGATGCGGTTTTCTCTGGGGCCAACGTCCTGACTTTC. The full variable domain, with the rest looked up from reference TRBV5-1 and TRBJ2-6, is KAGVTQTPRYLIKTRGQQVTLSCSPISGHRSVSWYQQTPGQGLQFLFEYFSETQRNKGNFPGRFSGRQFSNSRSEMNVSTLELGDSALYLCASSPDAVFSGANVLTFGAGSRLTVL.

The chain recombines TRBV3-1 (or the pseudogene TRBV3-2) with TRBJ2-2; D perhaps matches TRBD2 (6 bases). Germline CDR1 is LGHDT and CDR2 is YNNKEL (reference sequence). The ends were cut back, 4 bases at V and 0 bases at J, with 12 bases in the middle. The CDR3 is 16 residues long. The DNA of the CDR3 is TGTGCCAGCAGCCGTAGCGGAGGAGCGAACACCGGGGAGCTGTTTTTT. Protein sequence: CASSRSGGANTGELFF.

This chain uses TRBV19 with TRBJ2-5, with D perhaps matching TRBD2 (5 bases). V was shortened by 4 bases and J by 4 bases, with 13 bases between the two germline ends. The V gene's germline CDR1 is LNHDA and CDR2 SQIVND (reference sequence). The CDR3 covers 14 residues. CDR3 loop: CASSKTTAGETQYF. CDR3 coding DNA: TGTGCCAGTAGTAAGACAACCGCGGGAGAGACCCAGTACTTC.

The chain links TRBV11-2 to TRBJ2-3; the match to TRBD1 covers 11 bases. The CDR3 sequence is 17 residues long. CDR1 and CDR2 from the germline V gene are SGHAT and FQNNGV. The trim removed 0 bases at V and 5 bases at J, leaving 7 bases unmatched. The DNA for the CDR3 is TGTGCCAGCAGCTTAGACCCCCCGGGACAGGGGGAAGATACGCAGTATTTT. It is translated as CASSLDPPGQGEDTQYF.

CDR3 DNA sequence: TGTGCCAGCAGTCCCCGGGGGGGGGCAGAGACCCAGTACTTC. Protein sequence: CASSPRGGAETQYF. The chain recombines TRBV6-5 with TRBJ2-5; 8 positions match TRBD2. The CDR3 is 14 amino acids. CDR1 is MNHEY and CDR2 is SVGAGI in the germline V gene. Trimming removed 5 bases from V and 4 bases from J; junction bases left unmatched: 6.

The J gene is TRBJ1-3, the V gene TRBV14, with D unclear. V was trimmed by 1 base and J by 3 bases, leaving 4 bases between them. Germline V gene lookup returns CDR1 SGHDN and CDR2 FVKESK. The CDR3 is 13 residues long. The CDR3 region has the DNA TGTGCCAGCAGCCAAGTCCTTGGAAACACCATATATTTT. Protein product: CASSQVLGNTIYF.

The chain carries TRBV21-1 and TRBJ2-2; whether TRBD2, the table's D call, matches the DNA was not checked. TRBV21-1 is designated a pseudogene. This CDR3 has 13 residues. This CDR3 reads CAGSPRNTGELFF. CDR3 coding DNA: TGTGCCGGCAGCCCCCGGAACACCGGGGAGCTGTTTTTT.

J is TRBJ2-7 and V is TRBV7-9; the D is unclear. CDR1 SEHNR and CDR2 FQNEAQ come from the germline V gene (reference sequence). The V end lost 1 base, the J end lost 6 bases, and 7 bases lay between the germline ends. The CDR3 covers 12 residues. In DNA, the CDR3 is TGTGCCAGCAGCTTAGATATGGCCGAGCAGTACTTC. As protein: CASSLDMAEQYF.

The V call is TRBV30, the J call TRBJ2-1; 9 bases agree with TRBD2. Germline CDR1 GTSNPN, CDR2 SVGIG (reference sequence). CDR3 length: 12 residues. V lost 2 bases, J lost 10 bases, and 3 bases stayed unmatched. The CDR3 loop is CAWSTSGYEQFF. CDR3 coding DNA: TGTGCCTGGAGTACTAGCGGGTACGAGCAGTTCTTC.

CDR3 protein: CASSPRRGDNEQFF. The CDR3 nucleotides are TGTGCCAGCAGCCCCCGCAGGGGAGACAATGAGCAGTTCTTC. The rearrangement links TRBV27 to TRBJ2-1; weak D call: TRBD1 (6 bases). V gave up 6 bases and J gave up 5 bases, with 14 bases separating them. From germline, CDR1 is MNHEY and CDR2 SMNVEV (reference sequence). The CDR3 extends over 14 amino acids.

This clone was seen more than once but under ten times. The chain is built from TRBV6-5 and TRBJ1-2; D remains ambiguous. In germline, CDR1 is MNHEY, CDR2 SVGAGI. The CDR3 loop spans 14 amino acids. Between the trimmed V and J ends, which lost 6 bases and 7 bases, there was a span of 18 bases. The CDR3: CASRDVAFMAGYTF. The CDR3 nucleotides are TGTGCCAGCAGAGACGTAGCCTTCATGGCTGGCTACACCTTC.

This clone was detected only once. This chain uses TRBV5-1 with TRBJ2-5; 11 bases map to TRBD2. V was clipped by 0 bases and J by 2 bases; unmatched bases: 6. This CDR3 has 17 amino acids. Germline CDR1 is SGHRS and CDR2 is YFSETQ. CDR3 sequence reads: CASSLGGLAGPQETQYF. CDR3 nucleotides: TGCGCCAGCAGCTTGGGCGGACTAGCGGGCCCACAAGAGACCCAGTACTTC.

This rearrangement joins TRBV27 to TRBJ2-5; no firm D call. Trimming took off 0 bases at V and 4 bases at J, with 12 bases between the two ends. Germline lookup yields CDR1 MNHEY and CDR2 SMNVEV (reference sequence). This CDR3 comprises 15 residues. CDR3 amino acids: CASSLSGRLLETQYF. As DNA, the CDR3 is TGTGCCAGCAGTTTATCGGGCAGGTTGTTAGAGACCCAGTACTTC.

V and J are TRBV19 and TRBJ1-5; D not certain. The CDR3 runs to 14 residues. Trimming removed 6 bases at V and 0 bases at J, with 9 bases between. The V gene's germline CDR1 is LNHDA and CDR2 SQIVND (reference sequence). CDR3 in DNA: TGTGCCAGTAGCCATTATAGTAGCAATCAGCCCCAGCATTTT. It specifies CASSHYSSNQPQHF. Full variable domain (outside the CDR3, taken from reference TRBV19 and TRBJ1-5): DGGITQSPKYLFRKEGQNVTLSCEQNLNHDAMYWYRQDPGQGLRLIYYSQIVNDFQKGDIAEGYSVSREKKESFPLTVTSAQKNPTAFYLCASSHYSSNQPQHFGDGTRLSIL.

The genes are TRBV2 and TRBJ1-2; D uncertain. The CDR3 has 15 amino acids. Trimming cost V 8 bases and J 6 bases, with 22 bases left between them. Germline V gives CDR1 SNHLY, CDR2 FYNNEI. CDR3 loop: CASLERSNLLNGYTF. CDR3 coding DNA: TGTGCCAGCCTTGAGAGGAGCAACCTTCTTAATGGCTACACCTTC.

The chain links TRBV3-1 (or the pseudogene TRBV3-2) to TRBJ2-7; TRBD2 matches 8 bases. The V gene's germline CDR1 is LGHDT and CDR2 YNNKEL (reference sequence). Trimming at V came to 2 bases and at J to 6 bases, leaving 9 bases not matched to a gene. The CDR3 has 15 residues. In DNA, the CDR3 is TGTGCCAGCAGCCAACCCGGGACTAGGGGATCCGAGCAGTACTTC. It encodes CASSQPGTRGSEQYF.

V gene TRBV1 combines with J gene TRBJ1-4; TRBD1 reflects the table's D call only, with no check against the DNA. TRBV1 is noted as a pseudogene. The CDR3 spans 14 residues. The chain's CDR3 is CTGPCPVEHEGLFF. For the CDR3, the DNA is TGCACCGGGCCATGTCCGGTCGAACACGAAGGACTGTTTTTT.

The chain uses TRBV2 and TRBJ2-1, with TRBD1 matching 8 bases. The germline V gene has CDR1 SNHLY and CDR2 FYNNEI. The CDR3 spans 12 residues. Losses at the gene ends were 4 bases for V and 9 bases for J; bases not matched to a gene: 2. CDR3 in amino acids: CASSAGQVEQFF. Written as DNA, the CDR3 is TGTGCCAGCAGTGCGGGACAGGTTGAGCAGTTCTTC.

This clone was picked up a small number of times. V is TRBV4-2 and J is TRBJ2-7; TRBD2 might be the D (6 bases). V gave up 6 bases and J gave up 6 bases, with 21 bases separating them. Looked up from germline, CDR1 is LGHNA and CDR2 is YNFKEQ. The CDR3 runs 15 residues. The DNA for the CDR3 is TGTGCCAGCAGACGCGGTATTAGCGGTATATTCGAGCAGTACTTC. Its translation is CASRRGISGIFEQYF.